The 23 T cell receptor beta chains reported below all come from one sample, sequenced in a study of blood T cell repertoires in COVID-19. TCRdb keeps only in-frame clones here, not all; method: immunoSEQ multiplex PCR. This sample yields about 140,000 clones, of which around nine tenths are seen a single time; under 6.5% belongs to the top ten. Sequenced: peripheral blood. The receptors come from a human donor in a cohort sampled during active COVID-19.

This chain uses TRBV2 with TRBJ1-4; D perhaps matches TRBD1 (6 bases). The V gene's germline CDR1 is SNHLY and CDR2 FYNNEI. CDR3 length: 14 amino acids. V was cut by 7 bases and J by 3 bases, with 12 bases left in between. The CDR3, as DNA: TGTGCCAGCAAAACAGGGTGGGCTAATGAAAAACTGTTTTTT. Translating it yields CASKTGWANEKLFF. Variable domain in full (rest from reference TRBV2 and TRBJ1-4): EPEVTQTPSHQVTQMGQEVILRCVPISNHLYFYWYRQILGQKVEFLVSFYNNEISEKSEIFDDQFSVERPDGSNFTLKIRSTKLEDSAMYFCASKTGWANEKLFFGSGTQLSVL.

The chain couples TRBV28 to TRBJ2-3; D possibly corresponds to TRBD1 (5 bases). Germline-derived CDR1 and CDR2 are MDHEN and SYDVKM. The CDR3 sequence is 14 residues long. Trimming removed 4 bases from V and 2 bases from J, with 10 bases in between. In DNA form, the CDR3 reads TGTGCCAGCAGTTCAGGGTTCCCCACAGATACGCAGTATTTT. It translates to CASSSGFPTDTQYF. The full variable domain, with the rest looked up from reference TRBV28 and TRBJ2-3, is DVKVTQSSRYLVKRTGEKVFLECVQDMDHENMFWYRQDPGLGLRLIYFSYDVKMKEKGDIPEGYSVSREKKERFSLILESASTNQTSMYLCASSSGFPTDTQYFGPGTRLTVL.

The V call is TRBV9, the J call TRBJ2-1; unclear D gene. Germline V gene data show CDR1 as SGDLS and CDR2 as YYNGEE. Trimming removed 4 bases at V and 7 bases at J, with 9 bases between. This CDR3 has 12 amino acids. CDR3 sequence reads: CASSRKLNEQFF. In DNA, the CDR3 is TGTGCCAGCAGCCGAAAACTTAATGAGCAGTTCTTC.

This clone was observed a few times. The V and J genes are TRBV11-2 and TRBJ2-4; D not resolved. V gave up 1 base and J gave up 10 bases, with 11 bases separating them. Germline CDR1 is SGHAT and CDR2 is FQNNGV. The CDR3 has 13 residues. The CDR3 protein is CASSLAGSRIQYF. DNA for the CDR3: TGTGCCAGCAGCTTAGCTGGCTCCCGAATTCAGTACTTC.

Only a few counts were recorded for this clone. V usage is TRBV11-3 and J usage is TRBJ2-7; 7 nucleotides line up with TRBD1. Germline loops: CDR1 SGHNT, CDR2 YENEEA. The CDR3 runs 15 residues. V trimming: 5 bases; J trimming: 2 bases; junction bases outside the gene matches: 9. The CDR3 protein is CASSPQGDSPYEQYF. CDR3 nucleotide sequence: TGTGCCAGCAGCCCCCAGGGGGACAGCCCCTACGAGCAGTACTTC.

The V and J genes are TRBV6-6 and TRBJ1-1; TRBD1 is a possible D gene (5 bases). V shed 7 bases and J shed 4 bases, with 7 bases lying between them. This CDR3 spans 11 amino acids. Per germline, CDR1 MNHNY and CDR2 SVGAGI (reference sequence). CDR3 DNA: TGTGCCAGCACCGGGGGCACTGAAGCTTTCTTT. As protein: CASTGGTEAFF.

V is TRBV5-8 and J is TRBJ2-2; D perhaps matches TRBD2 (6 bases). V lost 4 bases and J 2 bases, leaving 12 bases between the germline ends. Germline CDR1 is SGHTS and CDR2 is YDEGEE. The CDR3 has 15 residues. This CDR3 is CASSHSGTNTGELFF. The CDR3 nucleotides are TGTGCCAGCAGCCATAGCGGAACCAACACCGGGGAGCTGTTTTTT.

The chain's CDR3 is CASSIWTGGTEAFF. The CDR3 bases are TGTGCCAGCAGCATCTGGACAGGGGGAACTGAAGCTTTCTTT. The gene calls are TRBV2 and TRBJ1-1; 10 bases align to TRBD1. The CDR3 runs 14 residues. V was clipped by 6 bases and J by 5 bases; unmatched bases: 6. Germline V gives CDR1 SNHLY, CDR2 FYNNEI.

With respect to this clone: Other DNA variants within this sample encode the same CDR3. The rearrangement links TRBV5-1 to TRBJ2-1, with TRBD2 matching over 11 bases. Germline assignment: CDR1 SGHRS and CDR2 YFSETQ. The junction had 4 bases not matched to a gene; V was cut back by 4 bases and J by 4 bases. The CDR3 contains 15 residues. DNA for the CDR3: TGCGCCAGCAGCCTGGGGACTAGCGGATACAATGAGCAGTTCTTC. Its protein is CASSLGTSGYNEQFF. Full variable domain (outside the CDR3, taken from reference TRBV5-1 and TRBJ2-1): KAGVTQTPRYLIKTRGQQVTLSCSPISGHRSVSWYQQTPGQGLQFLFEYFSETQRNKGNFPGRFSGRQFSNSRSEMNVSTLELGDSALYLCASSLGTSGYNEQFFGPGTRLTVL.

This CDR3 reads CASSSRDRGRYEQYF. CDR3 DNA sequence: TGTGCCAGCAGCTCCCGGGACAGGGGGAGGTACGAGCAGTACTTC. This chain joins TRBV3-1 (or the pseudogene TRBV3-2) and TRBJ2-7; the match to TRBD1 covers 11 bases. The V and J ends lost 5 bases and 4 bases, in that order; junction bases with no gene match: 7. Germline V gene data show CDR1 as LGHDT and CDR2 as YNNKEL (reference sequence). The CDR3 totals 15 residues.

The CDR3 loop reads CASSLEGASGKLFF. The CDR3 DNA sequence: TGTGCCAGCAGTTTGGAGGGGGCGTCAGGAAAACTGTTTTTT. V gene TRBV28 combines with J gene TRBJ1-4; 7 positions match TRBD1. Germline CDR1 is MDHEN and CDR2 is SYDVKM. J gave up 10 bases and V 3 bases, and 8 bases lay outside the gene matches. The length of the CDR3 is 14 residues.

Here the CDR3 reads CAIRGQGLNYEQYF. CDR3 bases: TGTGCCATCAGGGGACAGGGGCTTAACTACGAGCAGTACTTC. The rearrangement joins TRBV10-3 to TRBJ2-7; 10 bases agree with TRBD1. Germline loops: CDR1 ENHRY, CDR2 SYGVKD. This CDR3 region has 14 residues. The V and J ends lost 6 bases and 3 bases, in that order; junction bases with no gene match: 5.

The V and J genes are TRBV28 and TRBJ1-5; 7 bases agree with TRBD1. The CDR3 runs 14 residues. Germline V CDR1 and CDR2: MDHEN, SYDVKM. V was pared by 7 bases and J by 1 base, with 4 bases of the junction left unmatched. The CDR3 DNA sequence: TGTGCCAGCACCCCAGGGGGGAGCAATCAGCCCCAGCATTTT. This sequence encodes CASTPGGSNQPQHF.

J is TRBJ2-5 and V is TRBV21-1; the D call TRBD2 from the table was never checked on the DNA. TRBV21-1 has pseudogene status. The CDR3 spans 16 residues. The CDR3 sequence is CASISKGGCAPETQYF. CDR3 in DNA: TGTGCCAGCATTAGCAAGGGCGGGTGCGCACCGGAGACCCAGTACTTC.

J is TRBJ2-1 and V is TRBV24-1; 9 bases line up with TRBD2. Germline assignment: CDR1 KGHDR and CDR2 SFDVKD. V was pared by 4 bases and J by 1 base, with 1 base of the junction left unmatched. The CDR3 runs to 15 residues. For the CDR3, the DNA is TGTGCCACCAGTGACGGACTAGCGTCCTACAATGAGCAGTTCTTC. Its protein product is CATSDGLASYNEQFF.

The chain employs TRBV9 and TRBJ2-3; 7 bases align to TRBD1. Germline V gives CDR1 SGDLS, CDR2 YYNGEE. The CDR3 is made up of 15 amino acids. V shed 3 bases, J shed 0 bases, and the junction held 4 bases outside the gene matches. The CDR3 DNA reads as TGTGCCAGCAGCGAGGGACAGACTAGCACAGATACGCAGTATTTT. Amino acid sequence: CASSEGQTSTDTQYF.

This clone was observed a few times. This chain connects TRBV12-3 or TRBV12-4 to TRBJ1-1; no reliable D call. Trimming removed 0 bases at V and 11 bases at J, with 10 bases between. The CDR3 contains 12 residues. CDR3 sequence reads: CASSLAGASAFF. The CDR3 region has the DNA TGTGCCAGCAGTTTAGCTGGAGCGTCGGCTTTCTTT.

V is TRBV6-1 and J is TRBJ1-4; possible D gene TRBD1, 6 bases. Germline V gives CDR1 MNHNS, CDR2 SASEGT. The CDR3 consists of 14 residues. V was clipped by 2 bases and J by 5 bases, with 9 bases between them. In DNA, the CDR3 is TGTGCCAGCAGTGAAAGGGGGTTGAATGAAAAACTGTTTTTT. As protein: CASSERGLNEKLFF.

This chain joins TRBV28 and TRBJ1-5; weak D call: TRBD1 (5 bases). V was pared by 6 bases and J by 5 bases, with 17 bases between. Looked up from germline, CDR1 is MDHEN and CDR2 is SYDVKM. The CDR3 has 15 residues. The CDR3 spells CASSPIKGRHQPQHF. The CDR3 DNA follows: TGTGCCAGCAGCCCTATAAAGGGGCGACATCAGCCCCAGCATTTT.

This sequence joins TRBV7-9 and TRBJ2-1; TRBD1 matches at 7 bases. Trimming at V came to 5 bases and at J to 0 bases, leaving 16 bases not matched to a gene. The CDR3 consists of 19 residues. Germline CDR1 SEHNR, CDR2 FQNEAQ (reference sequence). The CDR3 spells CASSPHRGRIASSYNEQFF. In DNA form, the CDR3 reads TGTGCCAGCAGCCCACACAGGGGTCGAATCGCTAGCTCCTACAATGAGCAGTTCTTC.

The chain links TRBV5-1 to TRBJ2-1, with 8 nucleotides matching TRBD1. The CDR3 is 15 residues long. Germline V gene lookup returns CDR1 SGHRS and CDR2 YFSETQ. V lost 7 bases and J lost 4; bases outside the gene matches: 10. The CDR3 sequence is CASSTADRVYNEQFF. In DNA form, the CDR3 reads TGCGCCAGCTCGACTGCGGACAGGGTATACAATGAGCAGTTCTTC.

The DNA of the CDR3 is TGTGCCAGCAGCTTAGGCTACAGGGCAAGATACGAGCAGTACTTC. Amino acid sequence: CASSLGYRARYEQYF. This chain joins TRBV13 and TRBJ2-7, with D perhaps matching TRBD1 (6 bases). The V end lost 0 bases, the J end lost 4 bases, and 13 bases lay between the germline ends. This CDR3 has 15 amino acids. Per the germline V gene, CDR1 is PRHDT and CDR2 is FYEKMQ (reference sequence). The whole variable domain, filled in from reference TRBV13 and TRBJ2-7, reads AAGVIQSPRHLIKEKRETATLKCYPIPRHDTVYWYQQGPGQDPQFLISFYEKMQSDKGSIPDRFSAQQFSDYHSELNMSSLELGDSALYFCASSLGYRARYEQYFGPGTRLTVT.

V gene TRBV11-3 combines with J gene TRBJ2-3, with 9 bases identical to TRBD1. This CDR3 region has 20 residues. The V gene's germline CDR1 is SGHNT and CDR2 YENEEA. Germline trimming cut 5 bases from V and 0 bases from J; bases unmatched to any gene: 18. CDR3 nucleotides: TGTGCCAGCAGCCCTCGGGACAGGGTAACCATCCACACTAGCACAGATACGCAGTATTTT. This translates into CASSPRDRVTIHTSTDTQYF.